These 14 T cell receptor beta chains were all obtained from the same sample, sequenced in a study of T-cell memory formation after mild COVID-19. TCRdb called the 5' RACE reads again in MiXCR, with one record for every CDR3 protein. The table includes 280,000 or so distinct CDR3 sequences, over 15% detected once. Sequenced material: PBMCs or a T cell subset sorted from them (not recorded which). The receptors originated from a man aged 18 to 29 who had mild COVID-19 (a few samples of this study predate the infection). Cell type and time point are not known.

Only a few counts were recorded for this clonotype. The CDR3 DNA reads as TGTGCCAGCAGCCAAGATTCAGGTGCAGTCACTGAAGCTTTCTTT. This translates into CASSQDSGAVTEAFF. The rearrangement joins TRBV4-2 to TRBJ1-1; D gene ambiguous. Trimming left V 0 bases short and J 4 bases short, with 12 bases between. The length of the CDR3 is 15 residues. Germline values: CDR1 LGHNA, CDR2 YNFKEQ.

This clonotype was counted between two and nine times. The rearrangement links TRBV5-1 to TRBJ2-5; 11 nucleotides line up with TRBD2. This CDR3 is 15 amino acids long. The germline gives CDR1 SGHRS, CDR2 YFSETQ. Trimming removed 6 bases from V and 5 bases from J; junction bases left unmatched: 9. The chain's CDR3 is CASTLAGGPAETQYF. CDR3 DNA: TGCGCCAGCACCTTAGCGGGGGGGCCGGCGGAGACCCAGTACTTC.

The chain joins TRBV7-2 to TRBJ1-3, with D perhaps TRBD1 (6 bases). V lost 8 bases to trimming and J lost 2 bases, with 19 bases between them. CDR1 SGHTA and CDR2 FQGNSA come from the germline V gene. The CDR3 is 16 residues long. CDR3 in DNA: TGTGCCAGCGCTTACGGAGGAACAGGGCCTGGAAACACCATATATTTT. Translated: CASAYGGTGPGNTIYF.

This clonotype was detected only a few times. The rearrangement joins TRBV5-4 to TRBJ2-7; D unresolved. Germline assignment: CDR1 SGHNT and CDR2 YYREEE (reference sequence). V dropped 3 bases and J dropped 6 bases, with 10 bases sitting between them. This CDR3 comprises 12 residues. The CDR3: CASSSPRGEQYV. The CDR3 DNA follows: TGTGCCAGCAGCTCTCCCCGAGGCGAGCAGTACGTC.

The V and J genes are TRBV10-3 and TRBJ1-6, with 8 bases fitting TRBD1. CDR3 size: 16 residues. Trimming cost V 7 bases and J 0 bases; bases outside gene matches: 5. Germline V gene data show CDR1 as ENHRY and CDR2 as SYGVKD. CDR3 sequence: CAINRDRSSYNSPLHF. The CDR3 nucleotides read TGTGCCATCAATCGGGACAGGAGCTCCTATAATTCACCCCTCCACTTT.

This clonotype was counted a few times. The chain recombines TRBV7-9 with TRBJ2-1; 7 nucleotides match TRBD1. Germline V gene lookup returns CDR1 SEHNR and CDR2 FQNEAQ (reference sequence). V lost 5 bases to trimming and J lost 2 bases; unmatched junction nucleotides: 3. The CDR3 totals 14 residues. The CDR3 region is CASSHRGAYNEQFF. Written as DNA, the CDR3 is TGTGCCAGCAGCCACAGGGGTGCCTACAATGAGCAGTTCTTC.

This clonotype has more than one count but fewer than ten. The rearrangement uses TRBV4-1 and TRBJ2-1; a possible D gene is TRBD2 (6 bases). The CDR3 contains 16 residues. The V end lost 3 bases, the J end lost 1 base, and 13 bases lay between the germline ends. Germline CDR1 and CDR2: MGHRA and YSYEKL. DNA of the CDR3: TGCGCCAGCAGCCACCTAGTAGCGGTATCCTACAATGAGCAGTTCTTC. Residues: CASSHLVAVSYNEQFF.

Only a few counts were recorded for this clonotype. The CDR3 nucleotides read TGCGCCAGCATCCTACAGGGGTTTGCGGGTGAGACCCAGTACTTC. This gives the protein CASILQGFAGETQYF. The chain employs TRBV5-1 and TRBJ2-5; 7 nucleotides agree with TRBD1. Losses at the gene ends were 6 bases for V and 5 bases for J; bases not matched to a gene: 13. Germline V CDR1 and CDR2: SGHRS, YFSETQ. The CDR3 has 15 residues.

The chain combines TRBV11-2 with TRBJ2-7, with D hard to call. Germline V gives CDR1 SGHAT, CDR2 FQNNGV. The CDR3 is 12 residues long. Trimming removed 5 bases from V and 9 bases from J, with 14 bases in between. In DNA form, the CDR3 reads TGTGCCAGCAGCCGACTTATCGGTGTGCAGTACGTC. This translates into CASSRLIGVQYV.

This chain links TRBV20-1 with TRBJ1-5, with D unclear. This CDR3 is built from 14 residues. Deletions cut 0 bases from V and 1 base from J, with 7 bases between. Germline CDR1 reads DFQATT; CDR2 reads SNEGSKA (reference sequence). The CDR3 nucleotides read TGCAGTGCTAGAGATTTGGGGAGCAATCAGCCCCAGCATTTT. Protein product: CSARDLGSNQPQHF.

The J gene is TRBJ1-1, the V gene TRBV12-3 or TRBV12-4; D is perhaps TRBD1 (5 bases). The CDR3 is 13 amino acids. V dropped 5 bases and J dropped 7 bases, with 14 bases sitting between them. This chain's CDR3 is CASSPLGGIEAFF. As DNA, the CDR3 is TGTGCCAGCAGTCCCCTCGGGGGTATTGAAGCTTTCTTT.

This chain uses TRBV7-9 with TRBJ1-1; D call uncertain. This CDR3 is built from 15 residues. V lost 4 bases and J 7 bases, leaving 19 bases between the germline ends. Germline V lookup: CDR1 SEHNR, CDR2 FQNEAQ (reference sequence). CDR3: CASSSLARGILEAFF. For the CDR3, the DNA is TGTGCCAGCAGCTCCCTCGCCAGAGGGATCCTTGAAGCTTTCTTT.

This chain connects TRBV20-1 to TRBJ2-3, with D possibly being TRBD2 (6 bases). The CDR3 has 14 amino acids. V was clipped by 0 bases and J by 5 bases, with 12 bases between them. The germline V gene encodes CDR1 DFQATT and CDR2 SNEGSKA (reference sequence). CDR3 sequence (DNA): TGCAGTGCTAGAGAAAGCGGGTCAGGAGATACGCAGTATTTT. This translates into CSARESGSGDTQYF.

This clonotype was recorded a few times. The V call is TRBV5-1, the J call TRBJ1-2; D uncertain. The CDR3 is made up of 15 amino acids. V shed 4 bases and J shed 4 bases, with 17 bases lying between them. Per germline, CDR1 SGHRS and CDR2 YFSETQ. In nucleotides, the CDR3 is TGCGCCAGCAGCCCGGGAAATCGAGCTGTCTATGGCTACACCTTC. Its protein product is CASSPGNRAVYGYTF.